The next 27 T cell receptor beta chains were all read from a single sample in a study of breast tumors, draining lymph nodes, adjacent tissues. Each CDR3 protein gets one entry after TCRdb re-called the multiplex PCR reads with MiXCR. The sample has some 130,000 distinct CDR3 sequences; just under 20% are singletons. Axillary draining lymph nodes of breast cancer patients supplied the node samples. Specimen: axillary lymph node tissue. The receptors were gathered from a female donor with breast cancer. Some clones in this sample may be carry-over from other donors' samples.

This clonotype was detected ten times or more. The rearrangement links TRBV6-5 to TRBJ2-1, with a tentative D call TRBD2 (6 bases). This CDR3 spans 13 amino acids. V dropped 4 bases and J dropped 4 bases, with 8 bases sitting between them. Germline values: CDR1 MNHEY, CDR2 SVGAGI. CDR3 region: CASSFGGYNEQFF. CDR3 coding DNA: TGTGCCAGCAGTTTCGGGGGATACAATGAGCAGTTCTTC.

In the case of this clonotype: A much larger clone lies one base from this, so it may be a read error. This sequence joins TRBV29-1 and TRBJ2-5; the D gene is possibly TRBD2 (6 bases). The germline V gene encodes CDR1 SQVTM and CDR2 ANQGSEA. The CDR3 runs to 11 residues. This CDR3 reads CSVRAGGTQNF. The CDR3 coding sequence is TGCAGCGTCCGAGCAGGAGGGACCCAGAACTTC.

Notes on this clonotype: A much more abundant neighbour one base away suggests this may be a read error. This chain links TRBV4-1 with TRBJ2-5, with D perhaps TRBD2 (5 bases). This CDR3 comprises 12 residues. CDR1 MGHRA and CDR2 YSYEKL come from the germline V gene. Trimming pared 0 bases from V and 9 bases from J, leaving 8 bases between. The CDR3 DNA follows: TGCGCCAGCAGCCAAGATACGGAGGCCCAGTACTTC. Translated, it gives CASSQDTEAQYF.

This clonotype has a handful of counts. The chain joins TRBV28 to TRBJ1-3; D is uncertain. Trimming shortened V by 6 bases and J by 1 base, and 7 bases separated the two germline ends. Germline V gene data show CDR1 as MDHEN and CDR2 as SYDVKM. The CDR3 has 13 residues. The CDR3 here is CASRKSSGNTIYF. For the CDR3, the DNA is TGTGCCAGCAGGAAATCATCTGGAAACACCATATATTTT.

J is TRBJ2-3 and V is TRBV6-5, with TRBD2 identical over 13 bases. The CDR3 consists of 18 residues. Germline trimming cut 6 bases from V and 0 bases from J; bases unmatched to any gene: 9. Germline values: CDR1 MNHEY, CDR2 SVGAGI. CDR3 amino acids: CASSSGLAGALSTDTQYF. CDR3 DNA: TGTGCCAGCAGCTCCGGACTAGCGGGGGCCTTAAGCACAGATACGCAGTATTTT.

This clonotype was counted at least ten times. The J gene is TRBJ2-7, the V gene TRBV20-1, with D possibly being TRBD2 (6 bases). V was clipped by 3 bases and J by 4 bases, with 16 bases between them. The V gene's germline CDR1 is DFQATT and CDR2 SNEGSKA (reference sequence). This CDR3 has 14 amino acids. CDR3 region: CSASDPSGGYEQYF. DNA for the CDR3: TGCAGTGCTAGTGACCCGTCCGGGGGTTACGAGCAGTACTTC.

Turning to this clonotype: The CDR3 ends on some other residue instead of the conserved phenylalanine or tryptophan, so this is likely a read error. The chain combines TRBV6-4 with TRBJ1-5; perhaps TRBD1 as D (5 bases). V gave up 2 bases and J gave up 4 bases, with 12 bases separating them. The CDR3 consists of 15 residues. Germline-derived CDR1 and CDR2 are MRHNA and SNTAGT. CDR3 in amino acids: CASSDGYQGNQPQHS. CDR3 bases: TGTGCCAGCAGTGACGGTTATCAGGGAAATCAGCCCCAGCATTCT.

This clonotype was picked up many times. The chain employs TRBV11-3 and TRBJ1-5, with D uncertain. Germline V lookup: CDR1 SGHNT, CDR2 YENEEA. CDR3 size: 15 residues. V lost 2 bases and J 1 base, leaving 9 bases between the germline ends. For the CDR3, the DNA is TGTGCCAGCAGCTTATATCCGGGGAGCAATCAGCCCCAGCATTTT. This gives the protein CASSLYPGSNQPQHF.

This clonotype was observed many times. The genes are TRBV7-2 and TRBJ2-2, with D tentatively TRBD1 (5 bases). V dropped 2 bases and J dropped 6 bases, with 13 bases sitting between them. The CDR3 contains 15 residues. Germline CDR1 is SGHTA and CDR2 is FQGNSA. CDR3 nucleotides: TGTGCCAGCAGCTTACAGGGATCGAGGTCCGGGGAGCTGTTTTTT. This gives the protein CASSLQGSRSGELFF.

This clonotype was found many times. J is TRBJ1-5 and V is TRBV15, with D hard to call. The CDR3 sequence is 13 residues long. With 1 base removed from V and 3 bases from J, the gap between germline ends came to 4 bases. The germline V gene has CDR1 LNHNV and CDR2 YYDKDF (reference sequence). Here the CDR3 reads CATSRVNNQPQHF. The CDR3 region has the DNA TGTGCCACCAGCAGAGTGAACAATCAGCCCCAGCATTTT.

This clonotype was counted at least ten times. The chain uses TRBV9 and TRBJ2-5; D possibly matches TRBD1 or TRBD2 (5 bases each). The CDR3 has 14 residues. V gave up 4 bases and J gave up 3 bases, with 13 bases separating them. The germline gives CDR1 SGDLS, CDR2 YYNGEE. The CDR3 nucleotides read TGTGCCAGCAGCACCCCCGGGACGGAAGAGACCCAGTACTTC. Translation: CASSTPGTEETQYF.

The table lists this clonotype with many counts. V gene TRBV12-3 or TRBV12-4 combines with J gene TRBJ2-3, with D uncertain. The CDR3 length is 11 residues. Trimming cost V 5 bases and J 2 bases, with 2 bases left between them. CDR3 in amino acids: CASSNTDTQYF. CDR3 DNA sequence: TGTGCCAGCAGTAACACAGATACGCAGTATTTT.

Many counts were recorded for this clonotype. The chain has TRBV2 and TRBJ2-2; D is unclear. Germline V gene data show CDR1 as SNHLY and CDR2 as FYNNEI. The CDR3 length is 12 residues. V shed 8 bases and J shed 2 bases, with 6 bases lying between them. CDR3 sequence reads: CASSKNTGELFF. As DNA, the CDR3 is TGTGCCAGCTCTAAAAACACCGGGGAGCTGTTTTTT.

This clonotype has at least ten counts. The DNA for the CDR3 is TGCGCCAGCAGCCTCTGGGAGGAAAACACCGGGGAGCTGTTTTTT. This sequence encodes CASSLWEENTGELFF. The J gene is TRBJ2-2, the V gene TRBV4-1, with a weak D call TRBD2 (6 bases). Trimming removed 4 bases from V and 2 bases from J, with 11 bases in between. CDR3 size: 15 residues. CDR1 is MGHRA and CDR2 is YSYEKL in the germline V gene.

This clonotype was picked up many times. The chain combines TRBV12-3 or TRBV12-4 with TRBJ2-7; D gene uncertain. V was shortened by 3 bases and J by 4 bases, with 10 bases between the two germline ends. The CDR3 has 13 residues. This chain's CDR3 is CASSFDPPYEQYF. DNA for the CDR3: TGTGCCAGCAGTTTTGACCCCCCATACGAGCAGTACTTC.

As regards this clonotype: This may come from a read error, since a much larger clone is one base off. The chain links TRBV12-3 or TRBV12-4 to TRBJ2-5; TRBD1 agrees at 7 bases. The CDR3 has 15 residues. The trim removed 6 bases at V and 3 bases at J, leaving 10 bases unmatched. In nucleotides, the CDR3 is TGTGCCAGCAGCACCGGGGACAGCAAGGAAGAGACCCAGTACTTC. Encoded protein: CASSTGDSKEETQYF.

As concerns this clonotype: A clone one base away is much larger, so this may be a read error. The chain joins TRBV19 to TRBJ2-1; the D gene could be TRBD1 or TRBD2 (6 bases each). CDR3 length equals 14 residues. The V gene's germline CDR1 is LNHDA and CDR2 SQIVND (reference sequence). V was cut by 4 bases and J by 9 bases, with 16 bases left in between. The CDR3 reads CASSTLSGEVEQFF. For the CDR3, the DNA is TGTGCCAGTAGTACTTTATCAGGGGAGGTTGAGCAGTTCTTC. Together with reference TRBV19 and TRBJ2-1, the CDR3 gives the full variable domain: DGGITQSPKYLFRKEGQNVTLSCEQNLNHDAMYWYRQDPGQGLRLIYYSQIVNDFQKGDIAEGYSVSREKKESFPLTVTSAQKNPTAFYLCASSTLSGEVEQFFGPGTRLTVL.

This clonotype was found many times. CDR3 sequence reads: CSATGLAGRTDTQYF. CDR3 nucleotide sequence: TGCAGTGCTACGGGACTAGCGGGACGCACAGATACGCAGTATTTT. The rearrangement links TRBV20-1 to TRBJ2-3; 13 nucleotides align to TRBD2. Losses at the gene ends were 4 bases for V and 1 base for J; bases not matched to a gene: 2. CDR1 DFQATT and CDR2 SNEGSKA come from the germline V gene (reference sequence). CDR3 length: 15 residues.

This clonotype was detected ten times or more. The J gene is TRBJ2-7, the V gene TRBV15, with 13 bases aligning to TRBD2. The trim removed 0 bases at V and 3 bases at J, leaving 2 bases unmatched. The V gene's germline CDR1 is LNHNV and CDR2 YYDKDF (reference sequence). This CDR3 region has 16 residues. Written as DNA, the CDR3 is TGTGCCACCAGCAGAGATGGGACTAGCGGGGTCTACGAGCAGTACTTC. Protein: CATSRDGTSGVYEQYF.

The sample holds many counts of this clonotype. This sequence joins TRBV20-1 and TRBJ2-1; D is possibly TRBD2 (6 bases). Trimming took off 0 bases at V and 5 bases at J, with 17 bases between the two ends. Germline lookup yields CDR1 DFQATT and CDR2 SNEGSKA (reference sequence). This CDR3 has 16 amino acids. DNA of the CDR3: TGCAGTGCTAGAGATAGCCGGGACTCCCTAGACAATGAGCAGTTCTTC. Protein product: CSARDSRDSLDNEQFF.

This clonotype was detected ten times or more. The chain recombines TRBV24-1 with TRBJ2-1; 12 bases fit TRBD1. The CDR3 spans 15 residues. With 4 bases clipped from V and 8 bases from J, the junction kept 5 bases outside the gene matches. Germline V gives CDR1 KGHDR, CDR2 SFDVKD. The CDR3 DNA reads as TGTGCCACCAGTGACGCCGGGACAGGGGGCGATGAGCAGTTCTTC. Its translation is CATSDAGTGGDEQFF.

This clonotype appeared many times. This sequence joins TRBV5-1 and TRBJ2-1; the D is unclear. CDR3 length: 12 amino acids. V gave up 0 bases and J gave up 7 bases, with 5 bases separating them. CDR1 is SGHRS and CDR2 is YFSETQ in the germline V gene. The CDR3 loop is CASSLDGNEQFF. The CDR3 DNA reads TGCGCCAGCAGCTTGGATGGGAATGAGCAGTTCTTC. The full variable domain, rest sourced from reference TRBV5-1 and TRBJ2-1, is KAGVTQTPRYLIKTRGQQVTLSCSPISGHRSVSWYQQTPGQGLQFLFEYFSETQRNKGNFPGRFSGRQFSNSRSEMNVSTLELGDSALYLCASSLDGNEQFFGPGTRLTVL.

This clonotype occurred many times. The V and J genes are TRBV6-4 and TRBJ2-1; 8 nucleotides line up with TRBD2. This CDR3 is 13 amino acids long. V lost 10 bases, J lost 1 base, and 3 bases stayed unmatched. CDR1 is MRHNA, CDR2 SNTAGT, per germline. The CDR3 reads CATSGGSYNEQFF. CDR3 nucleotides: TGTGCCACCTCGGGGGGGTCCTACAATGAGCAGTTCTTC.

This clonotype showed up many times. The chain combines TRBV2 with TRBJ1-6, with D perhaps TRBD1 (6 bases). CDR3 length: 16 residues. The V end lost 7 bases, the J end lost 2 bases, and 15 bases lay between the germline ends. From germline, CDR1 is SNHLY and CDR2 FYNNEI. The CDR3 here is CASTLRQEAYNSPLHF. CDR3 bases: TGTGCCAGCACTCTAAGACAGGAAGCCTATAATTCACCCCTCCACTTT.

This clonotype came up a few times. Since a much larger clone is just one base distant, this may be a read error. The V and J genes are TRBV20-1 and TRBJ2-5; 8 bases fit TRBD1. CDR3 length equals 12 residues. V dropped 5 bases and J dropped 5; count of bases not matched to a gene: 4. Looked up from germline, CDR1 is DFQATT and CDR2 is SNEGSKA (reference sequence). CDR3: CSAGYRGETQYF. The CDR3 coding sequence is TGCAGTGCTGGTTACAGGGGGGAGACCCAGTACTTC.

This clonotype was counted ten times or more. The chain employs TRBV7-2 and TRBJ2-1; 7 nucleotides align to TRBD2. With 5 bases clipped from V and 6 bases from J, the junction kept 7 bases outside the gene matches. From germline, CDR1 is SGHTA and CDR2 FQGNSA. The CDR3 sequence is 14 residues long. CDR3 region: CASSPRLASNEQFF. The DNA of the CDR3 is TGTGCCAGCAGCCCGCGACTAGCAAGCAATGAGCAGTTCTTC.

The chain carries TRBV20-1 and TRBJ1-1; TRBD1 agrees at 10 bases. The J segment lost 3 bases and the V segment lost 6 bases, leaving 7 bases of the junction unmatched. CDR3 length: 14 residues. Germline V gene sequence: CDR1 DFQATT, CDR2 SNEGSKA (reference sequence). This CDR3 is CSATDRGRDTEAFF. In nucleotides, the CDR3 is TGCAGTGCAACTGACAGGGGGCGGGACACTGAAGCTTTCTTT.